The clone carrying this TCR beta chain turned up a few times. The antigen is undetermined. This may arise from a read error, as a much more abundant clone is one base away. From the multiplex PCR reads, TCRdb called clonotypes with MiXCR, one entry per CDR3 protein. The sample shows around 25,000 distinct CDR3 sequences, roughly 20% of them seen only once. The data stem from a study of breast tumors, draining lymph nodes, adjacent tissues. General observations from the study: Compared with basal-like, luminal-like tumors shared significantly more repertoire with nontumor tissue. Tumor TCR diversity was below lymph nodes but above nontumor tissue. Data fit most tumor T cells coming from lymph node, expanding in tumor.

Sequencing input: breast tumor tissue. This TCR came from a female donor with breast cancer. Some clones in this sample may be carry-over from other donors' samples.

CDR3 sequence (DNA): TGCAGTGCTAGAGACGGGGACAGGGCCTACGAGCAGCACTTC. Protein product: CSARDGDRAYEQHF. J is TRBJ2-7 and V is TRBV20-1; TRBD1 matches 9 bases. CDR1 and CDR2 from the germline V gene are DFQATT and SNEGSKA (reference sequence). The CDR3 contains 14 residues.